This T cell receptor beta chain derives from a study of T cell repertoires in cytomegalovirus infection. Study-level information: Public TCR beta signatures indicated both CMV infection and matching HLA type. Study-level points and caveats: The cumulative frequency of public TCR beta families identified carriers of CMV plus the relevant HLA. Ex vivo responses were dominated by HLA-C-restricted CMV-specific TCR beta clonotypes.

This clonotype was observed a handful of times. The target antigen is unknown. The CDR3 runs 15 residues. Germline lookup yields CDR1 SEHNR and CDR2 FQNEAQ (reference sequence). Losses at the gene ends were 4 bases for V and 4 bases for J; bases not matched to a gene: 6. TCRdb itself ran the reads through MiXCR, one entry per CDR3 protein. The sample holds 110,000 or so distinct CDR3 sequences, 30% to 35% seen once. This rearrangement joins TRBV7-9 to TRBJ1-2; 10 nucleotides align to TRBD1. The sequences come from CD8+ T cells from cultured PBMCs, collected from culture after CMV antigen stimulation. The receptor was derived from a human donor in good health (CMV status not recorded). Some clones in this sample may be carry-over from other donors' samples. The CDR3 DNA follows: TGTGCCAGCAGCTCCGGACAGGGGGGCTTCTATGGCTACACCTTC. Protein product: CASSSGQGGFYGYTF.